The text below deals with one T cell receptor (beta chain). What it binds is unknown. The sample comes from a study of T cell responses to AZD1222 COVID-19 vaccine. The data were produced by immunoSEQ multiplex PCR, yet TCRdb's version contains in-frame clones alone and is incomplete. The table includes around 60,000 clones, over 75% detected once. Overall study findings and caveats: In a largely white British group with more females than males, clonal diversity was possibly underestimated.

The CDR3 sequence is 14 residues long. In germline, CDR1 is SGHKS, CDR2 YYEKEE (reference sequence). The V end was cut by 4 bases, the J end by 0 bases, with 5 bases between. The TCR sequence derives from an adult who received the AZD1222 COVID-19 vaccine. The specimen was peripheral blood, collected 28 days after the second AZD1222 dose. J is TRBJ2-6 and V is TRBV5-5, with D uncertain. In nucleotides, the CDR3 is TGTGCCAGCAGCCGAAACTCTGGGGCCAACGTCCTGACTTTC. Translation gives CASSRNSGANVLTF.